This T cell receptor beta chain derives from a study of cytomegalovirus exposure and HLA in healthy donors. Findings and caveats of the study: More clonal expansion characterized HLA-associated TCR beta chains than equally common others in a later analysis. Trimming of TCR beta V- and J-genes showed a link, identified in a later analysis, to a missense DCLRE1C variant. The productive fraction for most TCR beta V segments was about 90% or about 30% in an earlier analysis.

On this clone itself: Its matching antigen is unknown.

Though probably carrying unrecorded immune exposures, donors were nominally healthy at sampling. The PCR had 60 Vbeta and 13 Jbeta primers. Libraries were prepared by immunoSEQ multiplex PCR; TCRdb keeps only in-frame clonotypes and omits some of them. Of some 120,000 clones detected, around three quarters appear once; the ten largest clones hold roughly 3.1%. V gave up 0 bases and J gave up 4 bases, with 14 bases separating them. Per the germline V gene, CDR1 is SGHRS and CDR2 is YFSETQ. CDR3 length: 16 amino acids. The chain couples TRBV5-1 to TRBJ1-5, with D possibly being TRBD1 (5 bases). Sequencing input: PBMCs. This sequence was found in a man aged 30 to 45 in good health and CMV-seronegative. The CDR3 loop reads CASSLGGQLSNQPQHF. The DNA of the CDR3 is TGCGCCAGCAGCTTGGGTGGACAACTGTCGAATCAGCCCCAGCATTTT.